These 30 T cell receptor beta chains share one sample of origin, sequenced in a study of blood T cell repertoires in COVID-19. Generated by immunoSEQ multiplex PCR, the TCRdb table keeps only in-frame clones and is missing some. The sample records a few hundred thousand clones, 86% being singletons. Sequencing was performed on peripheral blood. All receptors derive from a woman aged 45-65 years with acute or convalescent COVID-19.

This clone occurred a few times. The chain uses TRBV18 and TRBJ2-3; 10 bases fit TRBD2. Germline V lookup: CDR1 KGHSH, CDR2 LQKENI. The length of the CDR3 is 15 residues. Germline trimming cut 3 bases from V and 5 bases from J; bases unmatched to any gene: 5. The CDR3 sequence is CASSPTSGKVDTQYF. The CDR3 nucleotides are TGTGCCAGCTCACCCACTAGCGGGAAGGTAGATACGCAGTATTTT.

This chain connects TRBV28 to TRBJ1-5, with D unresolved. Germline loops: CDR1 MDHEN, CDR2 SYDVKM. The CDR3 totals 15 residues. Between the trimmed V and J ends, which lost 3 bases and 5 bases, there was a span of 14 bases. This CDR3 reads CASSLSGWTYQPQHF. DNA of the CDR3: TGTGCCAGCAGTTTGTCAGGATGGACTTATCAGCCCCAGCATTTT.

The CDR3 is CASSPYSGSGADTQYF. CDR3 DNA: TGTGCCAGCAGCCCCTATAGCGGGAGCGGGGCAGATACGCAGTATTTT. V gene TRBV5-5 combines with J gene TRBJ2-3, with TRBD2 identical over 9 bases. Per germline, CDR1 SGHKS and CDR2 YYEKEE (reference sequence). The V segment lost 4 bases and the J segment 4 bases; nucleotides outside the gene matches: 10. There are 16 residues in the CDR3. Filled out from reference TRBV5-5 and TRBJ2-3, the complete variable domain reads DAGVTQSPTHLIKTRGQQVTLRCSPISGHKSVSWYQQVLGQGPQFIFQYYEKEERGRGNFPDRFSARQFPNYSSELNVNALLLGDSALYLCASSPYSGSGADTQYFGPGTRLTVL.

The V gene is TRBV27, the J gene TRBJ2-3; no definite D call. CDR3 length: 12 amino acids. V was pared by 5 bases and J by 2 bases, with 5 bases between. Germline assignment: CDR1 MNHEY and CDR2 SMNVEV (reference sequence). The CDR3 region has the DNA TGTGCCAGCAGTCCCCACACAGATACGCAGTATTTT. It translates to CASSPHTDTQYF.

The V and J genes are TRBV12-3 or TRBV12-4 and TRBJ1-1, with D hard to call. V was cut by 6 bases and J by 1 base, with 3 bases left in between. The CDR3 is 11 residues long. This CDR3 is CASRRNTEAFF. DNA for the CDR3: TGTGCCAGCAGGCGGAACACTGAAGCTTTCTTT.

This chain connects TRBV19 to TRBJ2-7; no firm D call. Germline CDR1 LNHDA, CDR2 SQIVND (reference sequence). Trimming took off 3 bases at V and 3 bases at J, with 3 bases between the two ends. The CDR3 sequence is 11 residues long. The CDR3 DNA sequence: TGTGCCAGTAGTATCTTCTACGAGCAGTACTTC. Translation: CASSIFYEQYF.

This chain links TRBV5-1 with TRBJ2-7, with 10 bases lining up with TRBD1. The V and J ends lost 3 bases and 6 bases, in that order; junction bases with no gene match: 6. The CDR3 has 14 residues. The V gene's germline CDR1 is SGHRS and CDR2 YFSETQ. The DNA of the CDR3 is TGCGCCAGCAGCTCGGCCGGGACAGGGGTCGAGCAGTACTTC. Its protein product is CASSSAGTGVEQYF.

The chain has TRBV20-1 and TRBJ2-1; 7 nucleotides agree with TRBD2. The CDR3 is 11 residues long. V trimming: 1 base; J trimming: 12 bases; junction bases outside the gene matches: 3. The germline gives CDR1 DFQATT, CDR2 SNEGSKA (reference sequence). The CDR3 sequence: CSARGDYRQFF. The DNA of the CDR3 is TGCAGTGCTAGAGGGGACTACCGGCAGTTCTTC.

V and J are TRBV18 and TRBJ1-2, with 9 bases fitting TRBD1. The ends lost 0 bases at V and 5 bases at J; junction bases unmatched: 4. CDR1 and CDR2 from the germline V gene are KGHSH and LQKENI. The CDR3 has 15 residues. CDR3 DNA: TGTGCCAGCTCACCACCAGTAGGACAGGGGTATGGCTACACCTTC. Translating it yields CASSPPVGQGYGYTF.

V is TRBV28 and J is TRBJ1-5; no clear D gene. CDR3 length: 12 amino acids. Germline values: CDR1 MDHEN, CDR2 SYDVKM. Between the trimmed V and J ends, which lost 3 bases and 7 bases, there was a span of 7 bases. CDR3 sequence: CASSFSSQPQHF. In nucleotides, the CDR3 is TGTGCCAGCAGTTTTTCTTCCCAGCCCCAGCATTTT.

The genes are TRBV4-1 and TRBJ2-7; 8 bases map to TRBD2. There are 17 residues in the CDR3. Trimming at V came to 3 bases and at J to 4 bases, leaving 14 bases not matched to a gene. The germline V gene encodes CDR1 MGHRA and CDR2 YSYEKL. The CDR3 here is CASSHRLQREYRYEQYF. In DNA form, the CDR3 reads TGCGCCAGCAGCCATCGGTTACAGCGGGAGTACCGTTACGAGCAGTACTTC.

This clone has just one count. The chain couples TRBV2 to TRBJ1-2; TRBD1 aligns across 7 bases. The CDR3 spans 18 residues. Trimming at V came to 6 bases and at J to 5 bases, leaving 21 bases not matched to a gene. Germline CDR1 SNHLY, CDR2 FYNNEI. The CDR3 is CASSRDRVTQPSTYGYTF. The CDR3 nucleotides read TGTGCCAGCAGCCGGGACAGAGTCACCCAACCATCGACTTATGGCTACACCTTC.

This clone was observed once. This rearrangement joins TRBV7-2 to TRBJ2-1; D perhaps matches TRBD1 (6 bases). This CDR3 region has 15 residues. V lost 5 bases, J lost 6 bases, and 17 bases lay in between. CDR1 and CDR2 from the germline V gene are SGHTA and FQGNSA. The CDR3 nucleotides read TGTGCCAGCAGCGTGGACTCAGGGGCGAGCAATGAGCAGTTCTTC. This sequence encodes CASSVDSGASNEQFF.

The chain is built from TRBV20-1 and TRBJ2-7; 8 bases fit TRBD2. Germline V lookup: CDR1 DFQATT, CDR2 SNEGSKA (reference sequence). This CDR3 has 13 residues. J lost 3 bases, V lost 3 bases, and 4 bases had no gene match. CDR3 DNA: TGCAGTGCTAGTCGGGAGGGTTTCTACGAGCAGTACTTC. Translation gives CSASREGFYEQYF.

V gene TRBV28 combines with J gene TRBJ2-7; 15 bases agree with TRBD2. CDR1 is MDHEN and CDR2 is SYDVKM in the germline V gene. V lost 2 bases and J lost 6; bases outside the gene matches: 2. The CDR3 is 15 residues long. The CDR3 is CASSLRTSGRVEQYF. The CDR3 DNA follows: TGTGCCAGCAGTTTAAGGACTAGCGGGAGGGTCGAGCAGTACTTC.

The chain recombines TRBV5-1 with TRBJ2-1; a possible D gene is TRBD1 (5 bases). V shed 0 bases and J shed 6 bases, with 10 bases lying between them. CDR1 is SGHRS and CDR2 is YFSETQ in the germline V gene. The CDR3 consists of 14 residues. The DNA of the CDR3 is TGCGCCAGCAGCTTGGTACCTGACAGCAATGAGCAGTTCTTC. It specifies CASSLVPDSNEQFF.

The CDR3 DNA is TGTGCCATCAGTGAAAGGGGGCAGACCTACGAGCAGTACTTC. Translated, it gives CAISERGQTYEQYF. V usage is TRBV10-3 and J usage is TRBJ2-7; 7 nucleotides agree with TRBD1. The CDR3 is 14 residues long. Trimming cost V 3 bases and J 2 bases; bases outside gene matches: 4. CDR1 is ENHRY and CDR2 is SYGVKD in the germline V gene.

This rearrangement joins TRBV13 to TRBJ2-7; 7 nucleotides agree with TRBD2. Trimming at V came to 0 bases and at J to 6 bases, leaving 17 bases not matched to a gene. The germline V gene encodes CDR1 PRHDT and CDR2 FYEKMQ (reference sequence). This CDR3 region has 18 residues. CDR3 loop: CASSLGTSRLGPYAEQYF. Written as DNA, the CDR3 is TGTGCCAGCAGCTTAGGGACTAGCAGGCTCGGTCCCTACGCCGAGCAGTACTTC. Supplemented by reference TRBV13 and TRBJ2-7, the full variable domain reads AAGVIQSPRHLIKEKRETATLKCYPIPRHDTVYWYQQGPGQDPQFLISFYEKMQSDKGSIPDRFSAQQFSDYHSELNMSSLELGDSALYFCASSLGTSRLGPYAEQYFGPGTRLTVT.

V gene TRBV27 combines with J gene TRBJ2-1; 9 bases agree with TRBD1. Trimming took 8 bases from V and 5 from J; bases not matched to a gene: 4. This CDR3 region has 13 residues. From germline, CDR1 is MNHEY and CDR2 SMNVEV (reference sequence). Written as DNA, the CDR3 is TGTGCCAGCCGACAGGGGGTCCACAATGAGCAGTTCTTC. Protein product: CASRQGVHNEQFF.

This sequence joins TRBV6-6 and TRBJ2-7; 15 bases fit TRBD2. The CDR3 has 15 amino acids. Per germline, CDR1 MNHNY and CDR2 SVGAGI (reference sequence). V was clipped by 6 bases and J by 3 bases; unmatched bases: 3. CDR3: CASRGLAGGGYEQYF. The CDR3 coding sequence is TGTGCCAGCAGGGGACTAGCGGGAGGAGGCTACGAGCAGTACTTC.

This clone was seen once. V and J are TRBV10-3 and TRBJ1-5; 9 nucleotides match TRBD1. The CDR3 extends over 14 amino acids. V was clipped by 6 bases and J by 5 bases; unmatched bases: 5. CDR1 ENHRY and CDR2 SYGVKD come from the germline V gene. As DNA, the CDR3 is TGTGCCATCAGAGACACAGGGGGCGATCAGCCCCAGCATTTT. Translated: CAIRDTGGDQPQHF.

Only one count was recorded for this clone. This chain joins TRBV4-2 and TRBJ1-4; D might be TRBD1 (6 bases). The CDR3 is 16 residues long. Trimming took 0 bases from V and 8 from J, leaving 16 bases between them. Germline V gives CDR1 LGHNA, CDR2 YNFKEQ. The CDR3 region has the DNA TGTGCCAGCAGCCAAGATTATAAAGGGGGAGAAGAAAAACTGTTTTTT. This gives the protein CASSQDYKGGEEKLFF.

The J gene is TRBJ2-7, the V gene TRBV4-2; TRBD2 is a possible D gene (5 bases). V lost 0 bases to trimming and J lost 2 bases, with 8 bases between them. CDR1 and CDR2 from the germline V gene are LGHNA and YNFKEQ. The CDR3 has 14 residues. The CDR3 sequence: CASSQELGTYEQYF. Here the CDR3 DNA reads TGTGCCAGCAGCCAAGAACTAGGTACCTACGAGCAGTACTTC.

The chain is built from TRBV5-6 and TRBJ2-7, with 8 bases identical to TRBD1. The CDR3 has 12 amino acids. Germline trimming cut 2 bases from V and 5 bases from J; bases unmatched to any gene: 0. Germline CDR1 is SGHDT and CDR2 is YYEEEE. The CDR3 protein is CASSLQGDEQYF. CDR3 DNA: TGTGCCAGCAGCTTACAGGGGGACGAGCAGTACTTC.

This chain joins TRBV3-1 (or the pseudogene TRBV3-2) and TRBJ1-4; D gene unclear. The CDR3 is made up of 15 amino acids. Germline CDR1 is LGHDT and CDR2 is YNNKEL (reference sequence). V was trimmed by 1 base and J by 8 bases, leaving 14 bases between them. The CDR3 DNA sequence: TGTGCCAGCAGCCAAGTGGCGGGTTCCTGGGAAAAACTGTTTTTT. It encodes CASSQVAGSWEKLFF.

V is TRBV5-1 and J is TRBJ2-4; 11 bases agree with TRBD2. This CDR3 region has 18 residues. After removal of 2 bases from V and 0 bases from J, the junction contained 7 bases not matched to a gene. Germline CDR1 SGHRS, CDR2 YFSETQ. CDR3 sequence (DNA): TGCGCCAGCAGCTTCCGCGTAGCGGGAGGGATAGCCAAAAACATTCAGTACTTC. Translating gives CASSFRVAGGIAKNIQYF.

This rearrangement joins TRBV28 to TRBJ1-5; D perhaps matches TRBD1 (6 bases). Germline CDR1 and CDR2: MDHEN and SYDVKM. CDR3 length: 15 amino acids. V lost 5 bases to trimming and J lost 7 bases, with 18 bases between them. CDR3 coding DNA: TGTGCCAGCAGTCTCCCCGGGGGGCTCGGCCAGCCCCAGCATTTT. Protein: CASSLPGGLGQPQHF.

J is TRBJ1-3 and V is TRBV7-9; D may be TRBD1 (5 bases). Germline assignment: CDR1 SEHNR and CDR2 FQNEAQ (reference sequence). The V end was cut by 5 bases, the J end by 8 bases, with 13 bases between. This CDR3 contains 13 residues. The CDR3 reads CASSQQVIDTIYF. CDR3 coding DNA: TGTGCCAGCAGCCAACAGGTTATTGACACCATATATTTT.

The chain joins TRBV9 to TRBJ2-1; 9 bases map to TRBD1. Trimming took 2 bases from V and 2 from J; bases not matched to a gene: 5. CDR3 size: 16 residues. CDR1 and CDR2 from the germline V gene are SGDLS and YYNGEE. The CDR3 sequence is CASSVSGQGPYNEQFF. CDR3 DNA sequence: TGTGCCAGCAGCGTCTCGGGACAGGGCCCCTACAATGAGCAGTTCTTC.

This chain connects TRBV7-3 to TRBJ1-1; the match to TRBD1 covers 10 bases. The CDR3 runs 16 residues. Germline CDR1 SGHTA, CDR2 FQGTGA. V lost 1 base to trimming and J lost 6 bases; unmatched junction nucleotides: 8. CDR3 in DNA: TGTGCCAGCAGCTTAAAAGGGACAGGGGTGATAGCTGAAGCTTTCTTT. This codes for CASSLKGTGVIAEAFF.